These 28 T cell receptor beta chains were sequenced from one sample in a study of liver allograft versus peripheral blood T cells. At the level of the study: A comparison was made between T cell receptor repertoires in transplanted livers and those in recipients' peripheral blood.

TCRdb analysed the reads with MiXCR anew, one entry per CDR3 protein. The data contain some 10,000 distinct CDR3 sequences, approximately 19% of them singletons. The receptor source for this set is a human patient who had a liver transplant. Some T cells here may be from the graft donor.

This clonotype came up a few times. The gene calls are TRBV20-1 and TRBJ1-2, with TRBD1 matching over 8 bases. Trimming cost V 6 bases and J 4 bases; bases outside gene matches: 7. The length of the CDR3 is 13 residues. The germline V gene has CDR1 DFQATT and CDR2 SNEGSKA (reference sequence). CDR3 loop: CSATRQGTYGYTF. CDR3 DNA: TGCAGTGCGACCCGACAGGGGACCTATGGCTACACCTTC.

V usage is TRBV20-1 and J usage is TRBJ2-3; TRBD2 matches at 8 bases. The CDR3 contains 15 residues. Per germline, CDR1 DFQATT and CDR2 SNEGSKA (reference sequence). V was pared by 7 bases and J by 0 bases, with 9 bases of the junction left unmatched. The CDR3 spells CSVLLGGVSTDTQYF. The CDR3, as DNA: TGCAGTGTCCTTCTCGGGGGGGTTAGCACAGATACGCAGTATTTT.

This clonotype has a handful of counts. The rearrangement uses TRBV6-1 and TRBJ2-7; 8 bases map to TRBD1. The CDR3 contains 15 residues. Trimming took 6 bases from V and 4 from J; bases not matched to a gene: 11. Germline CDR1 reads MNHNS; CDR2 reads SASEGT. DNA for the CDR3: TGTGCCAGCAGGCCCGGACAGGGTGTGGGGTACGAGCAGTACTTC. Translated: CASRPGQGVGYEQYF.

This clonotype is classed as medium-sized (0.01 to 0.1%). CDR3 sequence reads: CASRSPLAGGGNEQFF. CDR3 in DNA: TGTGCCAGCAGGTCGCCCCTAGCGGGGGGGGGCAATGAGCAGTTCTTC. The gene calls are TRBV27 and TRBJ2-1; 12 bases match TRBD2. Looked up from germline, CDR1 is MNHEY and CDR2 is SMNVEV (reference sequence). The CDR3 consists of 16 residues. V shed 6 bases and J 6 bases; nucleotides not matched to a gene: 9.

The V and J genes are TRBV12-3 or TRBV12-4 and TRBJ2-2; D ambiguous. Trimming took off 6 bases at V and 8 bases at J, with 10 bases between the two ends. The CDR3 runs to 12 residues. CDR3 in amino acids: CASRNYGGELFF. CDR3 bases: TGTGCCAGCAGGAATTACGGGGGGGAGCTGTTTTTT.

This clonotype is labeled as medium-sized. The rearrangement joins TRBV28 to TRBJ1-1; D possibly corresponds to TRBD1 (5 bases). V lost 5 bases to trimming and J lost 5 bases, with 15 bases between them. The CDR3 extends over 14 amino acids. CDR1 and CDR2 from the germline V gene are MDHEN and SYDVKM. The CDR3 sequence is CASSLGRVGTEAFF. The CDR3 DNA is TGTGCCAGCAGTCTCGGCAGGGTCGGGACTGAAGCTTTCTTT.

In its sample, this clonotype is medium-sized. This sequence joins TRBV19 and TRBJ1-1; unclear D gene. Germline CDR1 reads LNHDA; CDR2 reads SQIVND (reference sequence). This CDR3 has 11 amino acids. V shed 5 bases and J shed 3 bases, with 4 bases lying between them. This chain's CDR3 is CASSGYTEAFF. The CDR3 bases are TGTGCCAGTAGTGGGTACACTGAAGCTTTCTTT. The full variable domain, completed using reference TRBV19 and TRBJ1-1, is DGGITQSPKYLFRKEGQNVTLSCEQNLNHDAMYWYRQDPGQGLRLIYYSQIVNDFQKGDIAEGYSVSREKKESFPLTVTSAQKNPTAFYLCASSGYTEAFFGQGTRLTVV.

This clonotype was observed many times. The chain has TRBV19 and TRBJ1-5; TRBD1 matches 8 bases. The CDR3 consists of 15 residues. In germline, CDR1 is LNHDA, CDR2 SQIVND (reference sequence). Trimming took 7 bases from V and 4 from J; bases not matched to a gene: 9. Written as DNA, the CDR3 is TGTGCCAGTACCTTCGACAGGGGAGATAATCAGCCCCAGCATTTT. Translation gives CASTFDRGDNQPQHF.

This chain uses TRBV11-3 with TRBJ2-2; D may be TRBD1 (5 bases). V gave up 5 bases and J gave up 4 bases, with 14 bases separating them. The CDR3 is 15 amino acids. CDR1 and CDR2 (germline): SGHNT, YENEEA. In nucleotides, the CDR3 is TGTGCCAGCAGCCCAAGTTTAGGGGCCACCGGGGAGCTGTTTTTT. Its protein product is CASSPSLGATGELFF.

This clonotype was counted many times. A read error may account for a junction end that differs from germline. V gene TRBV6-5 combines with J gene TRBJ2-3; 9 nucleotides line up with TRBD2. This CDR3 spans 13 amino acids. CDR1 is MNHEY, CDR2 SVGAGI, per germline. The CDR3 loop is CASSQPGTSSRHF. DNA for the CDR3: TGTGCCAGCAGTCAGCCCGGGACTAGCTCCCGGCATTTT.

V gene TRBV6-6 combines with J gene TRBJ2-7, with a weak D call TRBD1 (5 bases). In germline, CDR1 is MNHNY, CDR2 SVGAGI (reference sequence). V lost 5 bases, J lost 0 bases, and 8 bases lay in between. The CDR3 contains 13 residues. The CDR3 DNA is TGTGCCAGCAGTACAGGTAACTCCTACGAGCAGTACTTC. It translates to CASSTGNSYEQYF.

This clonotype was seen only a few times. The gene calls are TRBV30 and TRBJ1-1, with D possibly matching TRBD1 (5 bases). CDR1 is GTSNPN and CDR2 is SVGIG in the germline V gene (reference sequence). V was shortened by 2 bases and J by 1 base, with 11 bases between the two germline ends. CDR3 length: 14 amino acids. The CDR3 sequence is CAWSPTDKNTEAFF. As DNA, the CDR3 is TGTGCCTGGAGTCCGACGGACAAGAACACTGAAGCTTTCTTT.

Ten or more counts support this clonotype. V and J are TRBV6-6 and TRBJ2-3; the D is unclear. Trimming shortened V by 6 bases and J by 6 bases, and 13 bases separated the two germline ends. Germline CDR1 reads MNHNY; CDR2 reads SVGAGI (reference sequence). The length of the CDR3 is 13 residues. CDR3 residues: CASSLRWKDTQYF. The CDR3 coding sequence is TGTGCCAGCAGCTTACGGTGGAAGGATACGCAGTATTTT.

This clonotype was found a few times. CDR3 sequence: CASSLRQLNTEAFF. The CDR3 DNA sequence: TGTGCCAGCAGCTTAAGACAGTTGAACACTGAAGCTTTCTTT. The rearrangement uses TRBV5-6 and TRBJ1-1; tentatively, D is TRBD1 (5 bases). Per the germline V gene, CDR1 is SGHDT and CDR2 is YYEEEE. The CDR3 has 14 amino acids. Between the trimmed V and J ends, which lost 2 bases and 0 bases, there was a span of 8 bases.

This clonotype was detected a few times. The chain has TRBV20-1 and TRBJ2-5, with D tentatively TRBD1 (5 bases). With 5 bases removed from V and 5 bases from J, the gap between germline ends came to 12 bases. Per germline, CDR1 DFQATT and CDR2 SNEGSKA (reference sequence). This CDR3 spans 12 amino acids. CDR3: CSASGYEETQYF. The CDR3 nucleotides are TGCAGTGCTTCAGGGTATGAGGAGACCCAGTACTTC.

The chain is built from TRBV5-1 and TRBJ1-2; 7 bases fit TRBD1. The V gene's germline CDR1 is SGHRS and CDR2 YFSETQ. This CDR3 contains 13 residues. J was trimmed by 8 bases and V by 3 bases; bases with no gene match: 7. The CDR3 coding sequence is TGCGCCAGCAGCTATTCAACAGGGGAGGGCTACACCTTC. Translated, it gives CASSYSTGEGYTF.

This clonotype was seen only a few times. The chain joins TRBV5-6 to TRBJ2-1; D is unclear. V lost 2 bases and J 8 bases, leaving 11 bases between the germline ends. Per the germline V gene, CDR1 is SGHDT and CDR2 is YYEEEE. There are 13 residues in the CDR3. CDR3 amino acids: CASSLTGSHEQFF. The CDR3 bases are TGTGCCAGCAGCTTAACCGGGTCCCATGAGCAGTTCTTC.

This clonotype has a count of ten or more. The chain links TRBV27 to TRBJ2-7; tentative D call: TRBD2 (6 bases). The V and J ends lost 7 bases and 2 bases respectively, with 18 bases between them. The CDR3 spans 15 residues. From germline, CDR1 is MNHEY and CDR2 SMNVEV (reference sequence). The CDR3 bases are TGTGCCAGCACCTCACTGACGGGGGTAACCTACGAGCAGTACTTC. Protein: CASTSLTGVTYEQYF.

The chain recombines TRBV9 with TRBJ1-5, with a possible D match to TRBD1 (5 bases). The germline gives CDR1 SGDLS, CDR2 YYNGEE. CDR3 size: 12 residues. V was pared by 7 bases and J by 9 bases, with 14 bases between. The CDR3 DNA reads as TGTGCCAGCGGGGGGAGGGATTTGCCCCAGCATTTT. Protein: CASGGRDLPQHF.

This clonotype was recorded many times. The rearrangement joins TRBV6-1 to TRBJ2-3; 9 bases map to TRBD1. The V gene end was trimmed by 8 bases and the J gene end by 3 bases; junction bases not matched to a gene: 9. The CDR3 contains 15 residues. From germline, CDR1 is MNHNS and CDR2 SASEGT. CDR3 coding DNA: TGTGCCAGCGGAGAGACCGGGACAGGGACAGATACGCAGTATTTT. This codes for CASGETGTGTDTQYF.

This clonotype was detected a few times. This chain joins TRBV28 and TRBJ1-4; TRBD1 matches at 9 bases. V lost 6 bases and J lost 7; bases outside the gene matches: 9. This CDR3 contains 15 residues. Germline CDR1 and CDR2: MDHEN and SYDVKM. CDR3 residues: CASSPRDRVGEKLFF. CDR3 DNA: TGTGCCAGCAGCCCCCGGGACAGGGTGGGTGAAAAACTGTTTTTT.

This clonotype counts as medium-sized. V is TRBV10-3 and J is TRBJ2-5; D ambiguous. Germline-derived CDR1 and CDR2 are ENHRY and SYGVKD. Trimming removed 11 bases from V and 5 bases from J, with 12 bases in between. The CDR3 consists of 11 residues. CDR3 in amino acids: CASKYAETQYF. CDR3 bases: TGTGCCTCCAAGTACGCGGAGACCCAGTACTTC.

V gene TRBV9 combines with J gene TRBJ1-3; D is possibly TRBD1 (5 bases). The length of the CDR3 is 18 residues. Trimming removed 0 bases from V and 0 bases from J, with 16 bases in between. Per germline, CDR1 SGDLS and CDR2 YYNGEE. The CDR3 protein is CASSVGGDGRASGNTIYF. The CDR3 nucleotides read TGTGCCAGCAGCGTAGGCGGGGACGGACGAGCCTCTGGAAACACCATATATTTT.

This chain connects TRBV12-3 or TRBV12-4 to TRBJ2-2; TRBD1 matches 7 bases. The CDR3 runs to 14 residues. Losses at the gene ends were 6 bases for V and 1 base for J; bases not matched to a gene: 2. The CDR3 nucleotides read TGTGCCAGCAGAGGGGGCCAGAACACCGGGGAGCTGTTTTTT. Its protein is CASRGGQNTGELFF.

This clonotype is medium-sized by share. The gene calls are TRBV29-1 and TRBJ2-1, with TRBD2 identical over 14 bases. This CDR3 spans 18 amino acids. Germline CDR1 and CDR2: SQVTM and ANQGSEA. V was pared by 7 bases and J by 6 bases, with 17 bases of the junction left unmatched. CDR3 region: CSAAGWTSGRSSGNEQFF. In DNA form, the CDR3 reads TGCAGCGCCGCGGGGTGGACTAGCGGGAGGTCGTCGGGCAATGAGCAGTTCTTC.

This clonotype turned up a few times. The rearrangement uses TRBV20-1 and TRBJ1-2, with no clear D. This CDR3 contains 14 residues. Germline V gives CDR1 DFQATT, CDR2 SNEGSKA (reference sequence). V was pared by 4 bases and J by 5 bases, with 17 bases between. In DNA form, the CDR3 reads TGCAGTGCTATAAGGACGGAGAAAAAGTATGGCTACACCTTC. Amino acid sequence: CSAIRTEKKYGYTF.

This clonotype came up a few times. This sequence joins TRBV12-3 or TRBV12-4 and TRBJ2-3, with no clear D. The length of the CDR3 is 10 residues. V lost 6 bases and J lost 4, with 2 bases in between. Here the CDR3 reads CASSPDTQYF. CDR3 sequence (DNA): TGTGCCAGCAGCCCAGATACGCAGTATTTT.

This clonotype is classed as medium-sized (0.01 to 0.1%). This CDR3 reads CASSPTGQDTDTQYF. CDR3 DNA sequence: TGTGCCAGCTCACCAACGGGACAGGACACAGATACGCAGTATTTT. The chain is built from TRBV18 and TRBJ2-3, with 8 bases that match TRBD1. V trimming: 2 bases; J trimming: 2 bases; junction bases outside the gene matches: 3. CDR1 KGHSH and CDR2 LQKENI come from the germline V gene. The CDR3 extends over 15 amino acids.